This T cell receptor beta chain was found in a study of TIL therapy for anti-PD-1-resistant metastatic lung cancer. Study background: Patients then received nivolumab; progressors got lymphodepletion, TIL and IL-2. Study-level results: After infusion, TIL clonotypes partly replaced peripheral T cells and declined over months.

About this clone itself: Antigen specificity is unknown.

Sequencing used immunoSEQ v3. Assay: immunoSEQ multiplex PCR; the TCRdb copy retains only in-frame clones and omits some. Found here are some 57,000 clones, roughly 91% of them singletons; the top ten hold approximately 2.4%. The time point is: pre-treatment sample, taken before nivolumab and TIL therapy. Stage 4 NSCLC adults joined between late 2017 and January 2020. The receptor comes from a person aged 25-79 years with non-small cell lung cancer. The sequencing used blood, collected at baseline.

CDR3: CASSLDPGPWTEAFF. The DNA of the CDR3 is TGTGCCAGCAGCTTAGACCCGGGACCATGGACTGAAGCTTTCTTT. The V gene is TRBV11-2, the J gene TRBJ1-1; the D gene is possibly TRBD1 (5 bases). V was cut by 0 bases and J by 5 bases, with 13 bases left in between. The CDR3 sequence is 15 residues long. Germline lookup yields CDR1 SGHAT and CDR2 FQNNGV.